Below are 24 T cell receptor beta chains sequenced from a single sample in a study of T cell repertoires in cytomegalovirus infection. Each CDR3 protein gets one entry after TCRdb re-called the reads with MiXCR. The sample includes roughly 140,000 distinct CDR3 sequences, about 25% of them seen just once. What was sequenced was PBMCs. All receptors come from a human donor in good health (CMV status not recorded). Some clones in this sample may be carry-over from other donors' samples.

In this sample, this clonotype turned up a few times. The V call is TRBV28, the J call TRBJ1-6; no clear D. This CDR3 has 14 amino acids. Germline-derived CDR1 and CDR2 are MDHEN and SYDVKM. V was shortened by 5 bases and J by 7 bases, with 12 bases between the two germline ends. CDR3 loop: CASSGRVQNSPLHF. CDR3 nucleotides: TGTGCCAGCAGTGGCCGGGTTCAAAATTCACCCCTCCACTTT.

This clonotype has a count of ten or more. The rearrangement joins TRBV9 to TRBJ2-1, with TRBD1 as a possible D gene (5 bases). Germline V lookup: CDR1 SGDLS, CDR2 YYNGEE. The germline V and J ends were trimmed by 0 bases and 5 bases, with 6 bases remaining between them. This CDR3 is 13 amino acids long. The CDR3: CASSVVGDNEQFF. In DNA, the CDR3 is TGTGCCAGCAGCGTAGTAGGGGACAATGAGCAGTTCTTC. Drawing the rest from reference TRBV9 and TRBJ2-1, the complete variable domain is DSGVTQTPKHLITATGQRVTLRCSPRSGDLSVYWYQQSLDQGLQFLIQYYNGEERAKGNILERFSAQQFPDLHSELNLSSLELGDSALYFCASSVVGDNEQFFGPGTRLTVL.

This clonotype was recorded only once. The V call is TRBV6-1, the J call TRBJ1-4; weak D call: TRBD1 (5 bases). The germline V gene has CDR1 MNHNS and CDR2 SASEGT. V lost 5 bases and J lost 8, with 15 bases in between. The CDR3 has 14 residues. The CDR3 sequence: CASSYGTGIEKLFF. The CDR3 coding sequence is TGTGCCAGCAGTTACGGTACAGGAATCGAAAAACTGTTTTTT.

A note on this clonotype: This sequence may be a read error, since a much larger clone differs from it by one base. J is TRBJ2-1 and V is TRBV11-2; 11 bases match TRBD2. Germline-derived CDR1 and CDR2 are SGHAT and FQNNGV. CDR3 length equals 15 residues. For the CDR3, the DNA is TGTGCCAGCCGCTTCGGTAGCGGGGGGGGCAATGAGCAGTTCTTC. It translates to CASRFGSGGGNEQFF.

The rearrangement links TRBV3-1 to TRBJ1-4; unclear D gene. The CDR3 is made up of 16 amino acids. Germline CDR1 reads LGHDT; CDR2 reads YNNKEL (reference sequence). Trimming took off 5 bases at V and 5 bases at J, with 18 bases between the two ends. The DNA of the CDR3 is TGTGCCAGCAGCTCGCGCGGAGGATCAAAGAATGAAAAACTGTTTTTT. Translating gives CASSSRGGSKNEKLFF. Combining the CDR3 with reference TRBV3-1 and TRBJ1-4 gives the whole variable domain DTAVSQTPKYLVTQMGNDKSIKCEQNLGHDTMYWYKQDSKKFLKIMFSYNNKELIINETVPNRFSPKSPDKAHLNLHINSLELGDSAVYFCASSSRGGSKNEKLFFGSGTQLSVL.

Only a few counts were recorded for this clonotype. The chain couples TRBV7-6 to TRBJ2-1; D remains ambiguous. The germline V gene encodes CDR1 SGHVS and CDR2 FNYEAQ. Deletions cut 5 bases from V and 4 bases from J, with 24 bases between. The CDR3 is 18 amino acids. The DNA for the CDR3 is TGTGCCAGCAGCCTTAGGCCCCTGACTGATCACGGGTACAATGAGCAGTTCTTC. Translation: CASSLRPLTDHGYNEQFF.

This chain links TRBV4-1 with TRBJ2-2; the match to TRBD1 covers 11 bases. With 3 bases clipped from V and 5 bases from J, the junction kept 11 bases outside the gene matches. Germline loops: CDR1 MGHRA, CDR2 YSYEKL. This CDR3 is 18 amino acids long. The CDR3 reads CASSHRDRGNSGTGELFF. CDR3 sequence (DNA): TGCGCCAGCAGCCACCGGGACAGGGGGAATTCGGGGACCGGGGAGCTGTTTTTT.

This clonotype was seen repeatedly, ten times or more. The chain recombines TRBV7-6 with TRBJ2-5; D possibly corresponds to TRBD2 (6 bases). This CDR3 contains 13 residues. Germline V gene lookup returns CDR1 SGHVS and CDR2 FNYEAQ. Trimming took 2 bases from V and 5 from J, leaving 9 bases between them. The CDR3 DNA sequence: TGTGCCAGCAGCTTAATGGAGGGGGAGACCCAGTACTTC. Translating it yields CASSLMEGETQYF. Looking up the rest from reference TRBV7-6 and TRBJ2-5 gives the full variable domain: GAGVSQSPRYKVTKRGQDVALRCDPISGHVSLYWYRQALGQGPEFLTYFNYEAQQDKSGLPNDRFSAERPEGSISTLTIQRTEQRDSAMYRCASSLMEGETQYFGPGTRLLVL.

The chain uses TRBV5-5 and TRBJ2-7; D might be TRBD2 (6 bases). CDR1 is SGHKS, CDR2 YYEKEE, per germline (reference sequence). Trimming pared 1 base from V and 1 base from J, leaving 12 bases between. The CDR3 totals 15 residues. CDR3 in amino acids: CASSLSGLPSYEQYF. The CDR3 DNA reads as TGTGCCAGCAGCTTGTCAGGACTACCATCCTACGAGCAGTACTTC. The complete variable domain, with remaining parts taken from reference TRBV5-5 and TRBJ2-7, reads DAGVTQSPTHLIKTRGQQVTLRCSPISGHKSVSWYQQVLGQGPQFIFQYYEKEERGRGNFPDRFSARQFPNYSSELNVNALLLGDSALYLCASSLSGLPSYEQYFGPGTRLTVT.

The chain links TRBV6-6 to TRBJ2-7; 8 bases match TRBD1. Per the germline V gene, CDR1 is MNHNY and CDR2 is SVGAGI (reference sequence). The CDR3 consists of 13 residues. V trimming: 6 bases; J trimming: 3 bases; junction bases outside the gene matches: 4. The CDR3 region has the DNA TGTGCCAGCAGACTTACAGGGGGCTACGAGCAGTACTTC. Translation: CASRLTGGYEQYF.

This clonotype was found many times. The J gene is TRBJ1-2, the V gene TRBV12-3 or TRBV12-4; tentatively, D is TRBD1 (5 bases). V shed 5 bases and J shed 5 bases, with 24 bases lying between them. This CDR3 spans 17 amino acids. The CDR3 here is CASSPKFGGGGDYGYTF. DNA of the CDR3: TGTGCCAGCAGTCCGAAATTTGGGGGAGGAGGGGATTATGGCTACACCTTC.

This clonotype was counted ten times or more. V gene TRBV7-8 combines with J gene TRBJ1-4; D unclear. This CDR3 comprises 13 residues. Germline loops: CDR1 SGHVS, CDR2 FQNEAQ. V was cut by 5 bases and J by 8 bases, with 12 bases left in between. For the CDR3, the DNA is TGTGCCAGCAGCCCCGGCAGTGGGGAAAAACTGTTTTTT. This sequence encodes CASSPGSGEKLFF.

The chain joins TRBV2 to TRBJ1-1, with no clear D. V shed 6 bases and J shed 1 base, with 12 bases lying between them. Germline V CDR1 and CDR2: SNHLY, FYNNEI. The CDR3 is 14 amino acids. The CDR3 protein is CASSASIKNTEAFF. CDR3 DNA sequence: TGTGCCAGCAGCGCTAGCATAAAGAACACTGAAGCTTTCTTT.

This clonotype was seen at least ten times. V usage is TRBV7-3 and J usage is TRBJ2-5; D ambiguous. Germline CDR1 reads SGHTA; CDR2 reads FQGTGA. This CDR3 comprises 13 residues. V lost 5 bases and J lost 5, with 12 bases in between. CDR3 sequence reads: CASSPSGAETQYF. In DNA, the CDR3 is TGTGCCAGCAGCCCGTCCGGCGCGGAGACCCAGTACTTC.

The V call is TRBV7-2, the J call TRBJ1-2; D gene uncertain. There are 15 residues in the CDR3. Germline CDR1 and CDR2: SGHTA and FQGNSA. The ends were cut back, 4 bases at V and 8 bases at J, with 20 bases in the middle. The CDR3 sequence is CASSSARQNREGYTF. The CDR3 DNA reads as TGTGCCAGCAGCTCAGCGCGACAAAACCGGGAGGGCTACACCTTC.

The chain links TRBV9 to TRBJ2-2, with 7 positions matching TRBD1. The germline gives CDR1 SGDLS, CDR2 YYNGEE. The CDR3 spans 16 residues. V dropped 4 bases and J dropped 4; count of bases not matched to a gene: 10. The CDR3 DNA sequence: TGTGCCAGCAGCCCAATCCCCGGACAGGCCACCGGGGAGCTGTTTTTT. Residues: CASSPIPGQATGELFF.

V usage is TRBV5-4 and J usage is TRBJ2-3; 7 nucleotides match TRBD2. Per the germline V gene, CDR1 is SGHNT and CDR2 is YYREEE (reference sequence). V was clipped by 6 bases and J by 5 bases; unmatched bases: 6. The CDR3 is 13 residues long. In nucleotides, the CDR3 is TGTGCCAGCAAGGGGTGGGAGGGAGATACGCAGTATTTT. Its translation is CASKGWEGDTQYF.

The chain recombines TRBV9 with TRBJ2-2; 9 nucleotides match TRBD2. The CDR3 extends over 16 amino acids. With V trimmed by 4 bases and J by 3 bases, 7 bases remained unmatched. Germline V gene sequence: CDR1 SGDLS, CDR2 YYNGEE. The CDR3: CASSLTSGSYTGELFF. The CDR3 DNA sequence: TGTGCCAGCAGCCTAACTAGCGGGTCATACACCGGGGAGCTGTTTTTT. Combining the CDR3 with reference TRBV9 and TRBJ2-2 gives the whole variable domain DSGVTQTPKHLITATGQRVTLRCSPRSGDLSVYWYQQSLDQGLQFLIQYYNGEERAKGNILERFSAQQFPDLHSELNLSSLELGDSALYFCASSLTSGSYTGELFFGEGSRLTVL.

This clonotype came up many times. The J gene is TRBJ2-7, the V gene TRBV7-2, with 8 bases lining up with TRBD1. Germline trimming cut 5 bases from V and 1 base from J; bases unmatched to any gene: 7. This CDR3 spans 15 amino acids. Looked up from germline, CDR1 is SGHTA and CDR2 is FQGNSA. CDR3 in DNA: TGTGCCAGCAGCCGACAGGGGTCAAGATCCTACGAGCAGTACTTC. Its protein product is CASSRQGSRSYEQYF. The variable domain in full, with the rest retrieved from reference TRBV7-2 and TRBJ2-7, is GAGVSQSPSNKVTEKGKDVELRCDPISGHTALYWYRQSLGQGLEFLIYFQGNSAPDKSGLPSDRFSAERTGGSVSTLTIQRTQQEDSAVYLCASSRQGSRSYEQYFGPGTRLTVT.

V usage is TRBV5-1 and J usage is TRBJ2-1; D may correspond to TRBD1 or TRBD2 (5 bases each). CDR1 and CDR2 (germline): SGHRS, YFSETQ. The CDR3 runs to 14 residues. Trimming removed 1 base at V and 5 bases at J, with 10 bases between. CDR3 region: CASSLRTGHNEQFF. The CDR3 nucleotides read TGCGCCAGCAGCTTGCGAACGGGACACAATGAGCAGTTCTTC. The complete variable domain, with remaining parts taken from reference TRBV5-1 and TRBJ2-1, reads KAGVTQTPRYLIKTRGQQVTLSCSPISGHRSVSWYQQTPGQGLQFLFEYFSETQRNKGNFPGRFSGRQFSNSRSEMNVSTLELGDSALYLCASSLRTGHNEQFFGPGTRLTVL.

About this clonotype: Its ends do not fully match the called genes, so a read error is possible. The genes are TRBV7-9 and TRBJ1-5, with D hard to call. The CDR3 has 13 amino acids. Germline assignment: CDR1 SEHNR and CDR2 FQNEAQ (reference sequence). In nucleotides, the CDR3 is TGTGCCACCAGCTTCGGGGGCAATCAGCCCCAGCATTTT. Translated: CATSFGGNQPQHF.

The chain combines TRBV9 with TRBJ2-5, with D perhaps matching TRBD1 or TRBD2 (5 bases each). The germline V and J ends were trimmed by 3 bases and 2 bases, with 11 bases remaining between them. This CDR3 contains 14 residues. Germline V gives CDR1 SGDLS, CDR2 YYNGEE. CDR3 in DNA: TGTGCCAGCAGCGAGAGGGACCTTCAAGAGACCCAGTACTTC. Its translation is CASSERDLQETQYF.

The CDR3 loop reads CASSTGTSGRANEQFF. CDR3 sequence (DNA): TGTGCCAGTAGTACAGGGACTAGCGGGAGGGCCAATGAGCAGTTCTTC. The chain uses TRBV19 and TRBJ2-1, with 16 bases matching TRBD2. V lost 4 bases to trimming and J lost 6 bases; unmatched junction nucleotides: 3. Germline loops: CDR1 LNHDA, CDR2 SQIVND (reference sequence). The CDR3 loop spans 16 amino acids. Together with reference TRBV19 and TRBJ2-1, the CDR3 gives the full variable domain: DGGITQSPKYLFRKEGQNVTLSCEQNLNHDAMYWYRQDPGQGLRLIYYSQIVNDFQKGDIAEGYSVSREKKESFPLTVTSAQKNPTAFYLCASSTGTSGRANEQFFGPGTRLTVL.

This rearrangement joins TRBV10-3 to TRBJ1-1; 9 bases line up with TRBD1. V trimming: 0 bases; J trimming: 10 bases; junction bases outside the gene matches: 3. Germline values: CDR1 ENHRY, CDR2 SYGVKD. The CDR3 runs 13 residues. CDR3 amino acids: CAISESEGQGAFF. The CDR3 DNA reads TGTGCCATCAGTGAGTCGGAGGGACAGGGAGCTTTCTTT.